This record covers a single T cell receptor beta chain. The read ends 3 residues early relative to the CDR3; the germline J gene fills the gap. CDR1 and CDR2 from the germline V gene are MNHEY and SMNVEV (reference sequence). This CDR3 comprises 13 residues. The data are from a study of T cells in women clearing cervical HPV infection. Study as a whole: HLA type stays a possible confounder, typing being limited.

Assay: immunoSEQ multiplex PCR; the TCRdb copy retains only in-frame clones and omits some. This sample's table reports about 23,000 clones. The rearrangement joins TRBV27 to TRBJ1-1; TRBD1 might be the D (5 bases). The origin of this receptor is a woman aged 18 to 75 with a cervical HPV16 infection that either progressed to CIN3+ or cleared (not recorded which). Sequenced input: blood buffy coat. Incomplete CDR3 DNA: TGTGCCAGCAGTTTGGGGCCGGCGGGGGAA. The encoded protein is CASSLGPAGE. The full-length CDR3 reads as CASSLGPAGEAFF.